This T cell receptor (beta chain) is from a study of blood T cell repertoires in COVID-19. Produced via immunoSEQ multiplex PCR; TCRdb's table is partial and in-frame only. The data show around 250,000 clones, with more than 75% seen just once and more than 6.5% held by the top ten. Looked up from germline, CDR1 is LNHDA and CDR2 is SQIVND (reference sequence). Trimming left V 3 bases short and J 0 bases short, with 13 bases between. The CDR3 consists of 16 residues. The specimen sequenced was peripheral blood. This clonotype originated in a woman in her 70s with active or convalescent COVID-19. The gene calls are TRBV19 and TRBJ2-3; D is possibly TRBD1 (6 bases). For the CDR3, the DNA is TGTGCCAGTAGTATGGTACAGGGAGTGAGCACAGATACGCAGTATTTT. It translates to CASSMVQGVSTDTQYF.